These T cell receptor beta chains were read from a single sample in a study of shared clonotypes between healthy human individuals. Sequenced by immunoSEQ multiplex PCR; TCRdb stores in-frame clones only, minus some. The sample includes 450,000 to 500,000 clones, about 80% of them seen just once. Sequences were obtained from PBMCs. The source of these receptors is a woman between 40 and 55 years old in good health. Some clones in this sample may be carry-over from other donors' samples. Each CDR3 is given with its conserved first and last residue. Fields, in order: D gene, J gene, V gene, CDR3 length, clone size, CDR3 DNA, CDR3 protein. A D gene is named only where the DNA matches it firmly. Size is omitted from some rows. Given values are once, few, many or a class for expanded clones.

TRBD2,TRBJ2-7,TRBV19,18,few,TGTGCCAGTAGTATCCGCAGGGGGGAAGCGGGAGGGACCTACGAGCAGTACTTC,CASSIRRGEAGGTYEQYF
NA,TRBJ1-2,TRBV18,15,NA,TGTGCCAGCTCACCAGCAACAGGGTATAACTATGGCTACACCTTC,CASSPATGYNYGYTF
TRBD2,TRBJ2-5,TRBV2,15,NA,TGTGCCAGCAGTGCAGGACTAGCGGCCCAAGAGACCCAGTACTTC,CASSAGLAAQETQYF
NA,TRBJ1-1,TRBV20-1,11,NA,TGCAGTGCTAGGGGGTCCCCTGAAGCTTTCTTT,CSARGSPEAFF
TRBD1,TRBJ2-7,TRBV2,14,many,TGTGCCAGCAGTGTTTCAGGGGGTTCCTACGAGCAGTACTTC,CASSVSGGSYEQYF
NA,TRBJ2-5,TRBV5-6,14,few,TGTGCCAGCAGCTTACAGATTGTTCAAGAGACCCAGTACTTC,CASSLQIVQETQYF
NA,TRBJ2-1,TRBV20-1,11,NA,TGCAGTGCTGGGTTAGTTGGTGAGCAGTTCTTC,CSAGLVGEQFF
NA,TRBJ1-4,TRBV4-2,17,NA,TGTGCCAGCAGCCAAGATCGATCGGCAGGGGTGGGTGAAAAACTGTTTTTT,CASSQDRSAGVGEKLFF
NA,TRBJ2-7,TRBV6-1,13,NA,TGTGCCAGCAGTGCGGCCAGAACCTACGAGCAGTACTTC,CASSAARTYEQYF
NA,TRBJ1-1,TRBV2,14,NA,TGTGCCAGCAGTGAAGGGGGGGGAAGGACTGAAGCTTTCTTT,CASSEGGGRTEAFF
TRBD2,TRBJ2-1,TRBV14,18,NA,TGTGCCAGCAGCCCGGGACTAGCGGGAGTTACGGCGTACAATGAGCAGTTCTTC,CASSPGLAGVTAYNEQFF
TRBD1,TRBJ1-2,TRBV27,15,few,TGTGCCAGCAGGGCCGGGACAGCTTCCTTCTATGGCTACACCTTC,CASRAGTASFYGYTF
NA,TRBJ1-4,TRBV14,14,NA,TGTGCCAGCAGCCAAATGGGGGGTAATGAAAAACTGTTTTTT,CASSQMGGNEKLFF
NA,TRBJ2-1,TRBV2,14,few,TGTGCCAGCAAGGGGGGGAGCTCCTACAATGAGCAGTTCTTC,CASKGGSSYNEQFF
NA,TRBJ1-6,TRBV30,15,NA,TGTGCCTGGAGTGAACGCAGGGGAGACAATTCACCCCTCCACTTT,CAWSERRGDNSPLHF
TRBD1,TRBJ2-3,TRBV6-5,15,NA,TGTGCCAGCAGTGCCGGGACAGGGAGCACAGATACGCAGTATTTT,CASSAGTGSTDTQYF
NA,TRBJ1-2,TRBV2,13,NA,TGTGCCAGCAGTGAATGGCGAAACTATGGCTACACCTTC,CASSEWRNYGYTF
NA,TRBJ2-5,TRBV4-2,13,NA,TGTGCCAGCAGCCAAGATCAGGCTCTCCTCCAGTACTTC,CASSQDQALLQYF
NA,TRBJ1-2,TRBV28,14,NA,TGTGCCAGCAGTTTAGGGGGGGGCCACTATGGCTACACCTTC,CASSLGGGHYGYTF
NA,TRBJ2-2,TRBV19,13,once,TGTGCCAGCAAGGGGGCGAACACCGGGGAGCTGTTTTTT,CASKGANTGELFF
NA,TRBJ2-3,TRBV11-3,15,NA,TGTGCCAGCAGCCAGGGCCGAGGCCTCGCAGATACGCAGTATTTT,CASSQGRGLADTQYF
TRBD2,TRBJ2-7,TRBV5-5,15,NA,TGTGCCAGCAGCTTGTTGGCACCGGGAGGCCACGAGCAGTACTTC,CASSLLAPGGHEQYF
TRBD2,TRBJ2-1,TRBV11-3,15,NA,TGTGCCAGCAGCCAGGGACTAGCCAGCTACAATGAGCAGTTCTTC,CASSQGLASYNEQFF
TRBD1,TRBJ2-5,TRBV29-1,13,NA,TGCAGCGTTCGGACGACAGGGCAGGAGACCCAGTACTTC,CSVRTTGQETQYF
NA,TRBJ2-2,TRBV28,13,NA,TGTGCCAGCGGACTGCTTAACACCGGGGAGCTGTTTTTT,CASGLLNTGELFF
TRBD2,TRBJ2-5,TRBV28,14,once,TGTGCCAGCAGTTTGGGCGGGGGTCAAGAGACCCAGTACTTC,CASSLGGGQETQYF
TRBD2,TRBJ2-1,TRBV4-1,19,NA,TGCGCCAGCAGCCAAGTCCCCGTACCGGGACTAGCGAAATCCAATGAGCAGTTCTTC,CASSQVPVPGLAKSNEQFF
TRBD1,TRBJ1-2,TRBV15,15,NA,TGTGCCACCAGCTCTGGGGGACAGCTTTTTTATGGCTACACCTTC,CATSSGGQLFYGYTF
NA,TRBJ1-1,TRBV29-1,12,NA,TGCAGCGTTGAAGAAGGGCTTGCTGAAGCTTTCTTT,CSVEEGLAEAFF
TRBD1,TRBJ1-2,TRBV5-4,15,NA,TGTGCCAGCAGCCTCCAGGGACAGCCATTCCATGGCTACACCTTC,CASSLQGQPFHGYTF
NA,TRBJ1-6,TRBV11-2,16,NA,TGTGCCAGCAGCTTAGAGGGAGGGATGCTGCATTCACACCTCCACTTT,CASSLEGGMLHSHLHF
TRBD1,TRBJ1-4,TRBV2,19,NA,TGTGCCAGCCACCTCGCCCCCACCGCCGACAGGGGAATTTTTGAAAAACTGTTTTTT,CASHLAPTADRGIFEKLFF
NA,TRBJ1-2,TRBV5-1,13,NA,TGCGCCAGCAGCTTGGAAGGGGAAAATGGCTACACCTTC,CASSLEGENGYTF
NA,TRBJ1-2,TRBV7-8,18,NA,TGTGCCAGCAGCTTAGTTCGAATCTTGGGCAAAACTAACTATGGCTACACCTTC,CASSLVRILGKTNYGYTF
TRBD1,TRBJ1-2,TRBV29-1,13,NA,TGCAGCGTCAGGACAGGGGATTTTTCTGGCTACACCTTC,CSVRTGDFSGYTF
NA,TRBJ1-1,TRBV6-5,12,NA,TGTGCCAGCAGTTTTGGACCAACTGAAGCTTTCTTT,CASSFGPTEAFF
NA,TRBJ2-7,TRBV5-5,14,NA,TGTGCCAGCAGCTTGGGAACGGCCATTTACGAGCAGTACTTC,CASSLGTAIYEQYF
NA,TRBJ2-7,TRBV18,15,NA,TGTGCCAGCTCACCCCTAGTGGCCTTCTCCTACGAGCAGTACTTC,CASSPLVAFSYEQYF
NA,TRBJ2-2,TRBV4-2,14,NA,TGTGCCAGCAGCCAAGAACAAGCGTCCGGGGAGCTGTTTTTT,CASSQEQASGELFF
TRBD2,TRBJ2-2,TRBV7-2,15,few,TGTGCCAGCAGCCAACTAGCGGGGGAAACCGGGGAGCTGTTTTTT,CASSQLAGETGELFF
NA,TRBJ2-1,TRBV28,18,NA,TGTGCCAGCAGTTTAGTCCGGGTTGCGGGAACCTCCTACAATGAGCAGTTCTTC,CASSLVRVAGTSYNEQFF
NA,TRBJ2-3,TRBV4-2,19,NA,TGTGCCAGCAGCCAAGATCAGTCGCGGGCATCGAAACGCACAGATACGCAGTATTTT,CASSQDQSRASKRTDTQYF
NA,TRBJ1-1,TRBV21-1,16,few,TGTGCCAGCAGCAAGGTCTGCCAGGAGGGGAACACTGAAGCTTTCTTT,CASSKVCQEGNTEAFF
NA,TRBJ2-5,TRBV7-8,11,NA,TGTGCCAGCAGCCCACAAGAGACCCAGTACTTC,CASSPQETQYF
TRBD2,TRBJ2-1,TRBV7-3,16,many,TGTGCCAGCAGCCCCTCGGGACTAGGCGGACAGAATGAGCAGTTCTTC,CASSPSGLGGQNEQFF
TRBD2,TRBJ2-2,TRBV5-1,19,once,TGCGCCAGCAGCTTGGCCGGGACTAGCGGGATTCGGAACACCGGGGAGCTGTTTTTT,CASSLAGTSGIRNTGELFF
TRBD1,TRBJ1-2,TRBV6-6,13,NA,TGTGCCAGCAGGCAGACAGGGAACTATGGCTACACCTTC,CASRQTGNYGYTF
NA,TRBJ2-5,TRBV30,14,NA,TGTGCCTGGAGTGTTGGGGGGCCGGGTGAGACCCAGTACTTC,CAWSVGGPGETQYF
TRBD2,TRBJ2-1,TRBV7-3,15,NA,TGTGCCAGCAGCTTAAATGTAGCGGGCCTAAATGAGCAGTTCTTC,CASSLNVAGLNEQFF
NA,TRBJ2-7,TRBV5-1,15,NA,TGCGCCAGCAGCTTGGAAGGGCAAAGCTCCTACGAGCAGTACTTC,CASSLEGQSSYEQYF
NA,TRBJ2-5,TRBV23-1,16,NA,TGCGCCAGCAGGCCCGGCAGAGAATTTGGGGGGGAGACCCAGTACTTC,CASRPGREFGGETQYF
NA,TRBJ1-4,TRBV5-1,15,NA,TGCGCCAGCAGCATATCAACAGGAATTAATGAAAAACTGTTTTTT,CASSISTGINEKLFF
NA,TRBJ2-5,TRBV28,15,NA,TGTGCCAGCAGTTTACCGGGGGCGGTAAAAGAGACCCAGTACTTC,CASSLPGAVKETQYF
NA,TRBJ2-7,TRBV10-3,18,NA,TGTGCCATCAGTGGTCCACAGGGGTCTGGGGAGGCCCCCTACGAGCAGTACTTC,CAISGPQGSGEAPYEQYF
TRBD1,TRBJ1-2,TRBV27,15,NA,TGTGCCAGCAGTCCCACAGGGGTACCTTACTATGGCTACACCTTC,CASSPTGVPYYGYTF
NA,TRBJ2-3,TRBV7-6,12,NA,TGTGCCAGCAGCCCTATGCAAGATACGCAGTATTTT,CASSPMQDTQYF
TRBD1,TRBJ1-5,TRBV19,16,NA,TGTGCCAGTAGTATGGCCCGCACAGGGGGCGATCAGCCCCAGCATTTT,CASSMARTGGDQPQHF